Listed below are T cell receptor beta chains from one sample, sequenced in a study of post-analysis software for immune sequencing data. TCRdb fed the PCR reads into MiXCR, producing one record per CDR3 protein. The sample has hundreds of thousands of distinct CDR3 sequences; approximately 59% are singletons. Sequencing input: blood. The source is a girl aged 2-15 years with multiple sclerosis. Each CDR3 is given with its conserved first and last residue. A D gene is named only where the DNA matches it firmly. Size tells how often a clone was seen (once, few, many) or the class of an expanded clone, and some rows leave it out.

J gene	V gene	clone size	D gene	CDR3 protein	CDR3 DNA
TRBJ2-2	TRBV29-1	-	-	CSVAAASTGELFF	TGCAGCGTTGCGGCGGCCTCCACCGGGGAGCTGTTTTTT
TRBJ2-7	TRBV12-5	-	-	CASGLDPRTVSYEQYF	TGTGCTAGTGGTTTGGACCCTCGGACAGTCTCCTACGAGCAGTACTTC
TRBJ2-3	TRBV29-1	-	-	CSVRTPGTDTQYF	TGCAGCGTCCGAACGCCAGGCACAGATACGCAGTATTTT
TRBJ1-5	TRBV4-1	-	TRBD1	CASSHFGTEESNQPQHF	TGCGCCAGCAGCCACTTCGGGACAGAGGAAAGCAATCAGCCCCAGCATTTT
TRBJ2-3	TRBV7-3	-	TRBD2	CASSLTPGGTQYF	TGTGCCAGCAGCTTAACCCCGGGAGGGACGCAGTATTTT
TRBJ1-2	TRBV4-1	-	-	CASSSREGANYGYTF	TGCGCCAGCAGCTCCCGGGAGGGAGCTAACTATGGCTACACCTTC
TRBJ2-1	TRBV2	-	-	CASSDGRAGYEQFF	TGTGCCAGCAGTGACGGCAGGGCTGGCTATGAGCAGTTCTTC
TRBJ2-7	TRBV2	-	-	CASSESGPIAEQYF	TGTGCCAGCAGTGAATCTGGGCCGATCGCCGAGCAGTACTTC
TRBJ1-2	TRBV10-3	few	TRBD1	CAIKAPGQGDGYTF	TGTGCCATCAAAGCCCCGGGACAGGGGGACGGCTACACCTTC
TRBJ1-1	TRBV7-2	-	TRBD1	CASSLEDRGRTEAFF	TGTGCCAGCAGCTTGGAGGACAGGGGGCGAACTGAAGCTTTCTTT
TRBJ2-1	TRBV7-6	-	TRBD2	CASSPESGRSYEQFF	TGTGCCAGCAGCCCCGAGAGCGGGAGATCATATGAGCAGTTCTTC
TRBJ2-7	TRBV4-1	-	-	CASSQDGSRNYEQYF	TGCGCCAGCAGCCAAGATGGCAGCAGGAACTACGAGCAGTACTTC
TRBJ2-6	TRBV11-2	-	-	CASSPRTGSGANVLTF	TGTGCCAGCAGCCCACGAACGGGCTCTGGGGCCAACGTCCTGACTTTC
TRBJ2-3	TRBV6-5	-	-	CASSYGTGGASSTDTQYF	TGTGCCAGCAGTTACGGAACGGGGGGCGCGTCTAGCACAGATACGCAGTATTTT
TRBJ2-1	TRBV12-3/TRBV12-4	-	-	CASSAVRSYNEQFF	TGTGCCAGCTCGGCGGTTCGCTCCTACAATGAGCAGTTCTTC
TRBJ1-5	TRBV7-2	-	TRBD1	CASSWGSGTASNQPQHF	TGTGCCAGCAGCTGGGGATCCGGGACAGCTAGCAATCAGCCCCAGCATTTT
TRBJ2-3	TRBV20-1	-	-	CSVSGSATSTDTQYF	TGCAGTGTTAGCGGTAGCGCTACTAGCACAGACACGCAGTATTTT
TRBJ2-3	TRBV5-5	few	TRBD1	CASSLGQGVTDTQYF	TGTGCCAGCAGCTTGGGGCAGGGGGTCACAGATACGCAGTATTTT
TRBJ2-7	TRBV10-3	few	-	CAISEGSWVREQYF	TGTGCCATCAGTGAGGGGTCATGGGTGCGCGAGCAGTACTTC
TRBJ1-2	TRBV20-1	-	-	CSARDSRGYGYTF	TGCAGTGCTAGAGATTCCCGTGGCTATGGCTACACCTTC
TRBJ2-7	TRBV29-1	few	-	CSVEALADEQYF	TGCAGCGTTGAAGCTTTAGCGGACGAGCAGTACTTC
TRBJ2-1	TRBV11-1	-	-	CASSFGNRGGDSYNEQFF	TGTGCCAGCAGCTTTGGTAATCGGGGCGGAGACTCCTACAATGAGCAGTTCTTC
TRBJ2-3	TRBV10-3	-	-	CATLKGGGTDTQYF	TGTGCCACCTTGAAGGGCGGAGGCACAGATACGCAGTATTTT
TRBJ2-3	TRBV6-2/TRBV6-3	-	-	CASSYSMRDTDTQYF	TGTGCCAGCAGTTACTCCATGCGGGACACAGATACGCAGTATTTT
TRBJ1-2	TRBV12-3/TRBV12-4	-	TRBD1	CASSQGQDYLTYGYTF	TGTGCCAGCAGTCAAGGACAGGATTACCTGACCTATGGCTACACCTTC
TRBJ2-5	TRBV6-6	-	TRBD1	CASSLDRGTATQYF	TGTGCCAGCTCCCTAGACAGGGGTACGGCGACCCAGTACTTC
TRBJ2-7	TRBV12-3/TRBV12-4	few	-	CASSPNLQEQYF	TGTGCCAGCAGTCCTAACCTCCAGGAGCAGTACTTC
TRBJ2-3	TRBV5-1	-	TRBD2	CASSWEAGGSTDTQYF	TGCGCCAGCAGCTGGGAGGCGGGGGGCAGCACAGATACGCAGTATTTT
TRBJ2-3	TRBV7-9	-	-	CASTAGPGQSDTQYF	TGTGCCAGCACCGCGGGACCAGGGCAATCAGATACGCAGTATTTT
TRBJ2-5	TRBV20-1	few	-	CSARDRGWGETQYF	TGCAGTGCTAGAGATAGGGGCTGGGGCGAGACCCAGTACTTC
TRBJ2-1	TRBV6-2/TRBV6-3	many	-	CASRLTANNEQFF	TGTGCCAGCAGACTGACGGCAAACAATGAGCAGTTCTTC
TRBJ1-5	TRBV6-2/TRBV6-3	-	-	CASREGGNQPQHF	TGTGCCAGCAGGGAAGGGGGCAATCAGCCCCAGCATTTT
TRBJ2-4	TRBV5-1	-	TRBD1	CASSLTWGDRHTTKNIQYF	TGCGCCAGCAGCTTGACTTGGGGGGACAGGCACACAACCAAAAACATTCAGTACTTC
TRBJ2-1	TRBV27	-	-	CASSLRQHNEQFF	TGTGCCAGCAGTTTAAGACAACACAATGAGCAGTTCTTC
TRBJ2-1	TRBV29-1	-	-	CSVVRSTSYNEQFF	TGCAGCGTTGTCCGGTCCACCAGTTACAATGAGCAGTTCTTC
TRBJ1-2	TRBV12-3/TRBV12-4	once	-	CASSFLPVYGYTF	TGTGCCAGCAGTTTCCTACCCGTATATGGCTACACCTTC
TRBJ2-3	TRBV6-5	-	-	CASSYSYRQSTDTQYF	TGTGCCAGCAGTTACTCGTACCGGCAATCCACAGATACGCAGTATTTT
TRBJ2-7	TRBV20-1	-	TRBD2	CSAGKGLAGINYEQYF	TGCAGTGCTGGGAAGGGACTAGCGGGGATCAACTACGAGCAGTACTTC
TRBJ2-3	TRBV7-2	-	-	CASSLVTNPSTDTQYF	TGTGCCAGCAGCTTAGTCACAAATCCATCCACAGATACGCAGTATTTT
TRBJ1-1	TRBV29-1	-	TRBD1	CSARQGGKDTEAFF	TGCAGCGCAAGACAGGGGGGGAAAGACACTGAAGCTTTCTTT
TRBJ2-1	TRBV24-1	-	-	CATSDYSAVGGYNEQFF	TGTGCCACCAGTGATTACTCTGCGGTAGGTGGGTACAATGAGCAGTTCTTC
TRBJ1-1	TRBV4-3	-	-	CASSQVGRGLMNTEAFF	TGCGCCAGCAGCCAAGTGGGGAGAGGATTGATGAACACTGAAGCTTTCTTT
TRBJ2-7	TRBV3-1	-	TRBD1	CASSQDRIGQDAYEQYF	TGTGCCAGCAGCCAAGATCGGATTGGACAGGATGCCTACGAGCAGTACTTC
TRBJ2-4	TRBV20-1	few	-	CSARDLAASIQYF	TGCAGTGCTAGAGATTTGGCTGCTAGCATTCAGTACTTC
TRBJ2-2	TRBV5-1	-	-	CASRSGRVNTGELFF	TGCGCCAGCAGGTCCGGCAGAGTGAACACCGGGGAGCTGTTTTTT
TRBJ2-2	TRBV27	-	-	CASSSQGGSGELFF	TGTGCCAGCAGTTCTCAGGGGGGCTCCGGGGAGCTGTTTTTT
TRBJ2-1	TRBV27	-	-	CASRRQTGNEQFF	TGTGCCAGCAGACGCCAGACGGGGAATGAGCAGTTCTTC
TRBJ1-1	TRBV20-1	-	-	CSAPGRANTEAFF	TGCAGTGCGCCCGGGCGGGCGAACACTGAAGCTTTCTTT
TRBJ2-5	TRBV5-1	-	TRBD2	CASSPHGGGALGETQYF	TGCGCCAGCAGCCCCCACGGCGGGGGGGCGCTAGGAGAGACCCAGTACTTC
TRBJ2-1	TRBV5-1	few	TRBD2	CASSSTGGSNEQFF	TGCGCCAGCAGCTCGACGGGGGGGAGTAATGAGCAGTTCTTC
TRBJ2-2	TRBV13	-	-	CASSLITGERFF	TGTGCCAGCAGCTTAATCACCGGGGAGCGGTTTTTT
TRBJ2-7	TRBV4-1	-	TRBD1	CASSPGQGKYEQYF	TGCGCCAGCAGCCCGGGACAGGGTAAATACGAGCAGTACTTC
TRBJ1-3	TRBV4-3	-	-	CASSQELRGNTIYF	TGCGCCAGCAGCCAAGAACTAAGAGGAAACACCATATATTTT